The 4 T cell receptor beta chains below all came from one sample that was sequenced in a study of cytotoxic CD8 clonotypes in ibrutinib-treated CLL. Repertoires were generated with immunoSEQ multiplex PCR, while TCRdb's copy carries only in-frame clones and drops some. The sample lists some 130,000 clones, approximately 80% occurring once. The sample in question was PBMCs, obtained after 24 months of ibrutinib treatment. These receptors came from a human donor with chronic lymphocytic leukemia.

This clone was observed a single time. V is TRBV7-3 and J is TRBJ2-3, with D possibly being TRBD1 (6 bases). The V and J ends lost 5 bases and 1 base respectively, with 13 bases between them. This CDR3 region has 15 residues. From germline, CDR1 is SGHTA and CDR2 FQGTGA. For the CDR3, the DNA is TGTGCCAGCAGCCCAAGAGGGGGTCGCACAGATACGCAGTATTTT. This codes for CASSPRGGRTDTQYF. The whole variable domain, remainder taken from reference TRBV7-3 and TRBJ2-3, is GAGVSQTPSNKVTEKGKYVELRCDPISGHTALYWYRQSLGQGPEFLIYFQGTGAADDSGLPNDRFFAVRPEGSVSTLKIQRTERGDSAVYLCASSPRGGRTDTQYFGPGTRLTVL.

The rearrangement links TRBV10-3 to TRBJ2-7, with D possibly called TRBD1 or TRBD2 (6 bases each). Germline CDR1 reads ENHRY; CDR2 reads SYGVKD. V was shortened by 6 bases and J by 6 bases, with 21 bases between the two germline ends. The CDR3 runs to 15 residues. In DNA, the CDR3 is TGTGCCATCAGCGACCCGGGGGCAGGCCCGGTCGAGCAGTACTTC. It is translated as CAISDPGAGPVEQYF.

This clone was found a few times. The chain joins TRBV2 to TRBJ1-5; 7 nucleotides match TRBD1. CDR3 length: 14 residues. The germline gives CDR1 SNHLY, CDR2 FYNNEI. After removal of 6 bases from V and 3 bases from J, the junction contained 5 bases not matched to a gene. The CDR3: CASRGDSANQPQHF. The CDR3 DNA follows: TGTGCCAGCAGGGGGGACAGCGCCAATCAGCCCCAGCATTTT.

This sequence joins TRBV5-1 and TRBJ2-7, with 9 nucleotides matching TRBD2. Unmatched junction bases numbered 4, after V lost 0 bases and J lost 0 bases. CDR1 SGHRS and CDR2 YFSETQ come from the germline V gene. CDR3 length: 16 amino acids. CDR3 DNA sequence: TGCGCCAGCAGCTTGGGGACTAGCGCTAGCTCCTACGAGCAGTACTTC. Translated: CASSLGTSASSYEQYF.